These 2 T cell receptor beta chains originate from one sample sequenced in a study of blood T cell repertoires in COVID-19. The data were produced by immunoSEQ multiplex PCR, yet TCRdb's version contains in-frame clones alone and is incomplete. The table records some 250,000 clones, approximately 83% of them present only once. Sample: PBMCs or T cells enriched from blood (not recorded which). Receptors were obtained from a woman aged 50 to 60 who had recovered from COVID-19.

This rearrangement joins TRBV5-1 to TRBJ1-2, with D unresolved. Trimming took 0 bases from V and 0 from J, leaving 9 bases between them. CDR3 length: 15 amino acids. Germline V lookup: CDR1 SGHRS, CDR2 YFSETQ. The CDR3, as DNA: TGCGCCAGCAGCTTGGTTCCGGGAGCTAACTATGGCTACACCTTC. It specifies CASSLVPGANYGYTF.

In this sample, this clone turned up once. The rearrangement links TRBV4-1 to TRBJ1-2; TRBD1 agrees at 9 bases. CDR1 MGHRA and CDR2 YSYEKL come from the germline V gene. V dropped 3 bases and J dropped 2; count of bases not matched to a gene: 4. The CDR3 spans 15 residues. CDR3 sequence: CASSQPTGGNYGYTF. The DNA of the CDR3 is TGCGCCAGCAGCCAGCCGACAGGGGGGAACTATGGCTACACCTTC.